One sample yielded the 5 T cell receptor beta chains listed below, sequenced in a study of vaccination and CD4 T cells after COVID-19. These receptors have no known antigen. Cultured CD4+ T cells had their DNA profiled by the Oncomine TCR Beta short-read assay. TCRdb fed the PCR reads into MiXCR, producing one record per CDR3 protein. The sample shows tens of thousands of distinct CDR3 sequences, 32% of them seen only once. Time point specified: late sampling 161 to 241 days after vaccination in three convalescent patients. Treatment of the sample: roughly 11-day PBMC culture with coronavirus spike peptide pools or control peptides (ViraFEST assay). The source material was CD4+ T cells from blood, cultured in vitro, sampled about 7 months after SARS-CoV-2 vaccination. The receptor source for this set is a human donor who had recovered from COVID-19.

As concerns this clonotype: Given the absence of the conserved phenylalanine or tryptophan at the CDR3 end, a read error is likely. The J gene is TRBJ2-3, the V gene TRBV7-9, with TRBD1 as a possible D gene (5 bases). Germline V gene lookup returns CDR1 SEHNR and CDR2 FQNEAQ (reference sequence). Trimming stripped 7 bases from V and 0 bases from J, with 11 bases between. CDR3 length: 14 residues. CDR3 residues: CASIAKGSTDTQYS. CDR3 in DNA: TGTGCCAGCATAGCTAAGGGGAGCACAGATACGCAGTATTCT.

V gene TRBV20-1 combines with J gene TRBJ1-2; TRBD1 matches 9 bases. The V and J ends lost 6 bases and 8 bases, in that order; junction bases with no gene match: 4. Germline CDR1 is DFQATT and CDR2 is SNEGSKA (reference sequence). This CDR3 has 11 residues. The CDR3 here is CSAWDREGYTF. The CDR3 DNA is TGCAGTGCGTGGGACAGGGAAGGCTACACCTTC.

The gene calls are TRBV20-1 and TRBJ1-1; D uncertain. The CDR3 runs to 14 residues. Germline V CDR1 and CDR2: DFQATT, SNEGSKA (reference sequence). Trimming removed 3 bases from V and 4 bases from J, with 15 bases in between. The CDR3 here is CSARVVDRVTEAFF. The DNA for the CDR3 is TGCAGTGCTAGGGTGGTAGATCGGGTCACTGAAGCTTTCTTT.

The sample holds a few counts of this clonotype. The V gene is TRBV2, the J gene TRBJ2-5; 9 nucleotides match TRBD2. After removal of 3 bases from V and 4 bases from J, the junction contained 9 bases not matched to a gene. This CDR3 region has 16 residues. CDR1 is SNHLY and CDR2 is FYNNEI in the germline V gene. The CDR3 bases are TGTGCCAGCAGTGACTTTTTAGCGGGAGTTGGAGAGACCCAGTACTTC. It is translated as CASSDFLAGVGETQYF.

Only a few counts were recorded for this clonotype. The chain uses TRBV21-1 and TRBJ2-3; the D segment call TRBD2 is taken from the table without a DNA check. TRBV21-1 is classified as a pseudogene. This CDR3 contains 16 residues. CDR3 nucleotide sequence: TGTGCCAGCAGCAAATCTAGCGGGACTAGGGGGGGTACGCAGTATTTT. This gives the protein CASSKSSGTRGGTQYF.